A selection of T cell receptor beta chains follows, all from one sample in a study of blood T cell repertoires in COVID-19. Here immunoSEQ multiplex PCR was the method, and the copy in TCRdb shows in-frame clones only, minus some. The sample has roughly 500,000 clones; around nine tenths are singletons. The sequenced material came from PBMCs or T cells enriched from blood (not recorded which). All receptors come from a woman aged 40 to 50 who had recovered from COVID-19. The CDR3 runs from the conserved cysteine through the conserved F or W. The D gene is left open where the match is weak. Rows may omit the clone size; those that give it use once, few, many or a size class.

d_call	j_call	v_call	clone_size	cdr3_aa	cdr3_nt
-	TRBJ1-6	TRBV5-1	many	CASKSNREYSPLHF	TGCGCCAGCAAGTCGAACAGGGAGTATTCACCCCTCCACTTT
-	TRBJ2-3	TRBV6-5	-	CASKNRRLALNF	TGTGCCAGCAAGAACAGGCGTCTGGCCTTGAATTTT
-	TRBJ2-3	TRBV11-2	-	CASSLAPPTRHTDTQYF	TGTGCCAGCAGCTTAGCTCCCCCAACTAGGCACACAGATACGCAGTATTTT
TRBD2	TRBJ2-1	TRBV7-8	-	CASSPRRLAGTSYNEQFF	TGTGCCAGCAGCCCCCGGCGACTAGCGGGAACCTCCTACAATGAGCAGTTCTTC
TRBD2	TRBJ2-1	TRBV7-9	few	CASSSPRVASGRADEQFF	TGTGCCAGCAGCTCGCCCCGGGTGGCTAGCGGGAGGGCCGATGAGCAGTTCTTC
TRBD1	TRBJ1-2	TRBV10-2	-	CASTPDRIYGYTF	TGCGCCAGCACCCCGGACAGGATCTATGGCTACACCTTC
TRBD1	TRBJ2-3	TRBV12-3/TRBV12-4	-	CASSSDRETQYF	TGTGCCAGCAGTTCCGACAGGGAGACGCAGTATTTT
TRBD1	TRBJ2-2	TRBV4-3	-	CASRQGALNTGELFF	TGCGCCAGCAGACAGGGGGCCTTGAACACCGGGGAGCTGTTTTTT
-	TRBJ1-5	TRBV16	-	CASSQSSRQHF	TGTGCCAGCAGCCAATCGTCCCGGCAGCATTTT
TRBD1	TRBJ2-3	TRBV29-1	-	CSVEAGTGPTDTQYF	TGCAGCGTTGAAGCCGGGACAGGACCCACAGATACGCAGTATTTT
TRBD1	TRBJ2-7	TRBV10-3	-	CATKRDSSSYEQYF	TGTGCCACAAAGAGGGACAGTTCGTCCTACGAGCAGTACTTC
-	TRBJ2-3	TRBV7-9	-	CASSFLAGASTDTQYF	TGTGCCAGCAGCTTTCTTGCGGGGGCTAGCACAGATACGCAGTATTTT
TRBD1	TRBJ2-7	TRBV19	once	CASTSKAQGSGYEQYF	TGTGCCAGCACCTCGAAAGCACAGGGGTCGGGCTACGAGCAGTACTTC
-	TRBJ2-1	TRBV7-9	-	CASSLGGLEMHNEQFF	TGTGCCAGCAGCTTAGGGGGCCTAGAAATGCACAATGAGCAGTTCTTC
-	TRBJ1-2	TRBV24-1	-	CATSDTQSGGYTF	TGTGCCACCAGTGACACACAGTCTGGGGGCTACACCTTC
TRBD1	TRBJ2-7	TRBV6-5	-	CASSYQDRSDYEQYF	TGTGCCAGCAGTTACCAGGACAGGAGTGACTACGAGCAGTACTTC